These T cell receptor beta chains were read from a single sample in a study of cytomegalovirus exposure and HLA in healthy donors. Libraries were prepared by immunoSEQ multiplex PCR; TCRdb keeps only in-frame clonotypes and omits some of them. The sample totals 95,000 to 150,000 clones; its top ten clones hold 3.6%. Specimen: PBMCs. These receptors all stem from a man between 18 and 35 years old in good health and CMV-seronegative. Both conserved end residues are part of each CDR3. D genes are given only for firm matches.

V gene: TRBV28
J gene: TRBJ1-2
D gene: .
CDR3 DNA: TGTGCCAGCAGTGTTTTCCCCACTAACTATGGCTACACCTTC
CDR3 protein: CASSVFPTNYGYTF

V gene: TRBV29-1
J gene: TRBJ2-7
D gene: .
CDR3 DNA: TGCAGCGCCTCTAGGGACATCTCCTACGAGCAGTACTTC
CDR3 protein: CSASRDISYEQYF

V gene: TRBV27
J gene: TRBJ2-7
D gene: .
CDR3 DNA: TGTGCCAGCAGTTTAAGTTCCGGCGGCGAGCAGTACTTC
CDR3 protein: CASSLSSGGEQYF

V gene: TRBV28
J gene: TRBJ1-1
D gene: .
CDR3 DNA: TGTGCCAGCAGTTTACCAGGGAACACTGAAGCTTTCTTT
CDR3 protein: CASSLPGNTEAFF

V gene: TRBV7-9
J gene: TRBJ2-7
D gene: TRBD1
CDR3 DNA: TGTGCCAGCAGCCCGATTAAGACAGGGGTAGCCTTCGAGCAGTACTTC
CDR3 protein: CASSPIKTGVAFEQYF

V gene: TRBV18
J gene: TRBJ2-1
D gene: TRBD2
CDR3 DNA: TGTGCCAGCTCACTTGGGACTAGCGGGATTTTAAGCTCCTACAATGAGCAGTTCTTC
CDR3 protein: CASSLGTSGILSSYNEQFF

V gene: TRBV11-2
J gene: TRBJ1-1
D gene: .
CDR3 DNA: TGTGCCAGCAGCCCAAGGACTCCGGGGGTGAACACTGAAGCTTTCTTT
CDR3 protein: CASSPRTPGVNTEAFF

V gene: TRBV10-3
J gene: TRBJ1-1
D gene: .
CDR3 DNA: TGTGCCAGCCAGGCACAGGTGAACACTGAAGCTTTCTTT
CDR3 protein: CASQAQVNTEAFF

V gene: TRBV14
J gene: TRBJ1-1
D gene: TRBD1
CDR3 DNA: TGTGCCAGCAGCCAACCGGGACAGGTCCGTTTCACTGAAGCTTTCTTT
CDR3 protein: CASSQPGQVRFTEAFF

V gene: TRBV5-6
J gene: TRBJ1-5
D gene: .
CDR3 DNA: TGTGCCAGCAGCATAGTTGATCAGCCCCAGCATTTT
CDR3 protein: CASSIVDQPQHF

V gene: TRBV9
J gene: TRBJ2-3
D gene: .
CDR3 DNA: TGTGCCAGCAGCGTAGGATGGAGGGCCGACATATCCACAGATACGCAGTATTTT
CDR3 protein: CASSVGWRADISTDTQYF

V gene: TRBV27
J gene: TRBJ1-5
D gene: .
CDR3 DNA: TGTGCCAGCAGTTTATCCAGTAGCAATCAGCCCCAGCATTTT
CDR3 protein: CASSLSSSNQPQHF

V gene: TRBV9
J gene: TRBJ2-1
D gene: .
CDR3 DNA: TGTGCCAGCAGCGTAGGTCTAGGAGAGAGCTCCTACAATGAGCAGTTCTTC
CDR3 protein: CASSVGLGESSYNEQFF

V gene: TRBV5-4
J gene: TRBJ2-1
D gene: .
CDR3 DNA: TGTGCCAGCAGCCTCCCTGGGCGGGACTACAATGAGCAGTTCTTC
CDR3 protein: CASSLPGRDYNEQFF

V gene: TRBV4-1
J gene: TRBJ2-3
D gene: .
CDR3 DNA: TGCGCCAGCAGCCAAGATAGGGGTTTGTCGGATACGCAGTATTTT
CDR3 protein: CASSQDRGLSDTQYF

V gene: TRBV5-4
J gene: TRBJ2-1
D gene: TRBD2
CDR3 DNA: TGTGCCAGCAGCTTGGAAGGAGGGACTAGTGATCGGTTCTTC
CDR3 protein: CASSLEGGTSDRFF

V gene: TRBV9
J gene: TRBJ1-1
D gene: .
CDR3 DNA: TGTGCCAGCAGCATTGGGGCATCCTACACTGAAGCTTTCTTT
CDR3 protein: CASSIGASYTEAFF

V gene: TRBV28
J gene: TRBJ2-7
D gene: TRBD1
CDR3 DNA: TGTGCCAGCAGTTCGGGACAGGGTAACTCCTACGAGCAGTACTTC
CDR3 protein: CASSSGQGNSYEQYF

V gene: TRBV27
J gene: TRBJ2-7
D gene: TRBD1
CDR3 DNA: TGTGCCAGCAGTTTAAGTGGGACAGGCGGCGAGCAGTACTTC
CDR3 protein: CASSLSGTGGEQYF

V gene: TRBV6-6
J gene: TRBJ1-1
D gene: .
CDR3 DNA: TGTGCCAGCGGTTACTCGAGGGTTATGAACACTGAAGCTTTCTTT
CDR3 protein: CASGYSRVMNTEAFF

V gene: TRBV5-1
J gene: TRBJ1-5
D gene: .
CDR3 DNA: TGCGCCAGCAGCTTGGGGCACGGAACTAATAGCAATCAGCCCCAGCATTTT
CDR3 protein: CASSLGHGTNSNQPQHF

V gene: TRBV19
J gene: TRBJ2-7
D gene: .
CDR3 DNA: TGTGCCAGTAGTGGTCTAACTAGCTACGAGCAGTACTTC
CDR3 protein: CASSGLTSYEQYF

V gene: TRBV5-6
J gene: TRBJ2-1
D gene: .
CDR3 DNA: TGTGCCAGCAGCCCCCTATCGAATGAGCAGTTCTTC
CDR3 protein: CASSPLSNEQFF

V gene: TRBV30
J gene: TRBJ1-1
D gene: .
CDR3 DNA: TGTGCCTACACCCTACCCTGGGGAGGCTACACTGAAGCTTTCTTT
CDR3 protein: CAYTLPWGGYTEAFF

V gene: TRBV10-2
J gene: TRBJ2-1
D gene: TRBD2
CDR3 DNA: TGCGCCAGCAGCGGACTAGCGGGGGGGTCGAGCTCCTACAATGAGCAGTTCTTC
CDR3 protein: CASSGLAGGSSSYNEQFF

V gene: TRBV6-5
J gene: TRBJ1-2
D gene: .
CDR3 DNA: TGTGCCAGCAGACCCAAGGGGTACTATGGCTACACCTTC
CDR3 protein: CASRPKGYYGYTF

V gene: TRBV6-1
J gene: TRBJ2-7
D gene: .
CDR3 DNA: TGTGCCAGCAGTGAAGTACTGGCGGGGGCCGATAACGAGCAGTACTTC
CDR3 protein: CASSEVLAGADNEQYF

V gene: TRBV29-1
J gene: TRBJ2-2
D gene: TRBD1
CDR3 DNA: TGCAGCGTGGTAACAGGGGGCGACACCGGGGAGCTGTTTTTT
CDR3 protein: CSVVTGGDTGELFF

V gene: TRBV27
J gene: TRBJ2-2
D gene: TRBD1
CDR3 DNA: TGTGCCAGCAGTTTTTGGGACAGGTACACCGGGGAGCTGTTTTTT
CDR3 protein: CASSFWDRYTGELFF

V gene: TRBV7-9
J gene: TRBJ1-1
D gene: .
CDR3 DNA: TGTGCCAGCAGCTTAAGGAGCACTGAAGCTTTCTTT
CDR3 protein: CASSLRSTEAFF

V gene: TRBV7-2
J gene: TRBJ1-5
D gene: .
CDR3 DNA: TGTGCCAGCAGCACATGGGGAGGTAGCAATCAGCCCCAGCATTTT
CDR3 protein: CASSTWGGSNQPQHF

V gene: TRBV7-2
J gene: TRBJ2-2
D gene: .
CDR3 DNA: TGTGCCAGCAAGGACTCTCCATTGCCCGGGGAGCTGTTTTTT
CDR3 protein: CASKDSPLPGELFF

V gene: TRBV27
J gene: TRBJ2-6
D gene: TRBD1
CDR3 DNA: TGTGCCAGCACGACCGAGGGGGGACAGGCGAGTTCTGGGGCCAACGTCCTGACTTTC
CDR3 protein: CASTTEGGQASSGANVLTF

V gene: TRBV10-1
J gene: TRBJ1-6
D gene: .
CDR3 DNA: TGCGCCAGCAGTGAAAACTCTAATAATTCACCCCTCCACTTT
CDR3 protein: CASSENSNNSPLHF

V gene: TRBV18
J gene: TRBJ1-1
D gene: .
CDR3 DNA: TGTGCCAGCTCCGGTACTGCTGAAGCTTTCTTT
CDR3 protein: CASSGTAEAFF

V gene: TRBV6-1
J gene: TRBJ1-1
D gene: TRBD1
CDR3 DNA: TGTGCCAGCAGTGAAGTAGGGACAGATGAAGCTTTCTTT
CDR3 protein: CASSEVGTDEAFF

V gene: TRBV2
J gene: TRBJ2-3
D gene: TRBD1
CDR3 DNA: TGTGCCAGCAAGCGACAGGGGGTAAGGAAGGATACGCAGTATTTT
CDR3 protein: CASKRQGVRKDTQYF

V gene: TRBV28
J gene: TRBJ1-5
D gene: .
CDR3 DNA: TGTGCCAGCTCTCCCGGGGGGGGGCGATATCAGCCCCAGCATTTT
CDR3 protein: CASSPGGGRYQPQHF

V gene: TRBV7-9
J gene: TRBJ1-1
D gene: .
CDR3 DNA: TGTGCCAGCAGCTTAGACGCGAGGGTGAACACTGAAGCTTTCTTT
CDR3 protein: CASSLDARVNTEAFF

V gene: TRBV5-1
J gene: TRBJ2-7
D gene: TRBD1
CDR3 DNA: TGCGCCAGCAGCGGGACAGGCTACGAGCAGTACTTC
CDR3 protein: CASSGTGYEQYF

V gene: TRBV18
J gene: TRBJ1-4
D gene: .
CDR3 DNA: TGTGCCAGCTCTAGAGATGTATCTGAAAAACTGTTTTTT
CDR3 protein: CASSRDVSEKLFF